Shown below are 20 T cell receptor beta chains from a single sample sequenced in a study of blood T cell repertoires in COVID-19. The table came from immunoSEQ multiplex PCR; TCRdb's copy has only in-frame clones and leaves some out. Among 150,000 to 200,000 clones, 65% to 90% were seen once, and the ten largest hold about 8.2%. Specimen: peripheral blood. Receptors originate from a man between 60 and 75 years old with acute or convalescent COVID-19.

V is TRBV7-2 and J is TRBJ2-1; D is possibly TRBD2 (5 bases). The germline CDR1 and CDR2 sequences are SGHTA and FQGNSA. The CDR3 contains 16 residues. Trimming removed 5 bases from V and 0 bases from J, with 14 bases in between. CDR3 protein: CASSPFVGSSYNEQFF. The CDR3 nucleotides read TGTGCCAGCAGCCCATTTGTGGGGAGCTCCTACAATGAGCAGTTCTTC.

The CDR3 region is CATSTQRGPNSPLHF. The CDR3 DNA reads as TGTGCCACCAGCACTCAACGGGGTCCAAATTCACCCCTCCACTTT. The J gene is TRBJ1-6, the V gene TRBV15; D gene unclear. This CDR3 contains 15 residues. Germline-derived CDR1 and CDR2 are LNHNV and YYDKDF (reference sequence). V was cut by 4 bases and J by 7 bases, with 14 bases left in between.

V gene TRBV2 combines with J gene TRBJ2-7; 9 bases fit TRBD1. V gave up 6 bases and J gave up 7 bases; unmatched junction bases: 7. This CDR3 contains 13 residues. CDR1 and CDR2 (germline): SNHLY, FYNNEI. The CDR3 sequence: CASSGDREGEQYF. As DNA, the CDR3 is TGTGCCAGCAGCGGGGACAGGGAGGGGGAGCAGTACTTC.

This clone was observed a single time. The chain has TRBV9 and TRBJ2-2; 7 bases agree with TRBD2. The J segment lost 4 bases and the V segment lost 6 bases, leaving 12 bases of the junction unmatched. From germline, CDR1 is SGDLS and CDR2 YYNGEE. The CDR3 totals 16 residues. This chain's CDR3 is CASTPGEGWSTGELFF. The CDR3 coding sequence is TGTGCCAGCACCCCGGGGGAGGGGTGGAGCACCGGGGAGCTGTTTTTT.

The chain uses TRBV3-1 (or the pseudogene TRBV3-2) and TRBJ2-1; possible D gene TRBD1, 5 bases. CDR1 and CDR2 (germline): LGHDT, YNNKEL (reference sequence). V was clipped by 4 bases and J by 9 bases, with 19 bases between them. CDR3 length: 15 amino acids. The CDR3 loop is CASSRTVPGTGEQFF. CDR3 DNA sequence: TGTGCCAGCAGCCGAACCGTCCCTGGAACAGGTGAGCAGTTCTTC.

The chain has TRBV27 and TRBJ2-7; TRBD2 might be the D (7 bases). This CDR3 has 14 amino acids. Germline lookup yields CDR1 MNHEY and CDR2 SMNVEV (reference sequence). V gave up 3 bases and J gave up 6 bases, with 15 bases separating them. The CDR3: CASSFGPRGGEQYF. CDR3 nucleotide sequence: TGTGCCAGCAGTTTCGGCCCTAGGGGGGGCGAGCAGTACTTC.

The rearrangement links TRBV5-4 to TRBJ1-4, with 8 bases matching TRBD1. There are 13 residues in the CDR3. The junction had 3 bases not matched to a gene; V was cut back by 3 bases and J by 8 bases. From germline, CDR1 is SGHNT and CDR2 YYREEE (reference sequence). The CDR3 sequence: CASSSTGVEKLFF. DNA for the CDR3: TGTGCCAGCAGCTCGACAGGGGTAGAAAAACTGTTTTTT.

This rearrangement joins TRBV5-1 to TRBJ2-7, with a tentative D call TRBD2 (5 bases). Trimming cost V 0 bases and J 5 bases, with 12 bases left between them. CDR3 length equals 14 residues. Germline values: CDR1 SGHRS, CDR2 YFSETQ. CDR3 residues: CASSLAVATHEQYF. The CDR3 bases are TGCGCCAGCAGCTTGGCGGTAGCGACCCACGAGCAGTACTTC. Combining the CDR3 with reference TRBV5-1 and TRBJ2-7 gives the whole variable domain KAGVTQTPRYLIKTRGQQVTLSCSPISGHRSVSWYQQTPGQGLQFLFEYFSETQRNKGNFPGRFSGRQFSNSRSEMNVSTLELGDSALYLCASSLAVATHEQYFGPGTRLTVT.

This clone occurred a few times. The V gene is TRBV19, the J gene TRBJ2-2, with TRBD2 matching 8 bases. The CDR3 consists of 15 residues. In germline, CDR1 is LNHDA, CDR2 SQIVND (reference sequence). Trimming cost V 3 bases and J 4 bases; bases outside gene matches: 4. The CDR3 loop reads CASSIPLAGTGELFF. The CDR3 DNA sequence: TGTGCCAGTAGTATCCCCCTAGCGGGCACCGGGGAGCTGTTTTTT. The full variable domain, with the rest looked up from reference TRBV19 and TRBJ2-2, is DGGITQSPKYLFRKEGQNVTLSCEQNLNHDAMYWYRQDPGQGLRLIYYSQIVNDFQKGDIAEGYSVSREKKESFPLTVTSAQKNPTAFYLCASSIPLAGTGELFFGEGSRLTVL.

The CDR3, as DNA: TGCAGCTCAGGGACAGGGGACACTGAAGCTTTCTTT. Amino acids: CSSGTGDTEAFF. J is TRBJ1-1 and V is TRBV29-1, with 10 nucleotides matching TRBD1. The CDR3 length is 12 residues. Germline loops: CDR1 SQVTM, CDR2 ANQGSEA. Losses at the gene ends were 8 bases for V and 3 bases for J; bases not matched to a gene: 3.

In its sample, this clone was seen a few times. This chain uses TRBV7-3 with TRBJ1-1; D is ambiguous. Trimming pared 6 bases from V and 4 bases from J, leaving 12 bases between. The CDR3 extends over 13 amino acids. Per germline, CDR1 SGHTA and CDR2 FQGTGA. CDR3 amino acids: CASSSVAGTEAFF. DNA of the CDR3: TGTGCCAGCAGTTCAGTGGCGGGCACTGAAGCTTTCTTT.

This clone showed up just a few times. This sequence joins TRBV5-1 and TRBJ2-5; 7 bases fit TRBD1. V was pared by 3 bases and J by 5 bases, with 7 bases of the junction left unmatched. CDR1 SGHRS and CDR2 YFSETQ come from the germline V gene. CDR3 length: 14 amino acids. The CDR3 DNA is TGCGCCAGCAGCTCTATATTACAGGGGGAGACCCAGTACTTC. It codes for CASSSILQGETQYF.

CDR3 residues: CASSVRDRVATFYGYTF. CDR3 sequence (DNA): TGTGCCAGCAGCGTGCGGGACAGGGTTGCCACGTTCTATGGCTACACCTTC. J is TRBJ1-2 and V is TRBV9; 9 nucleotides match TRBD1. Trimming removed 2 bases from V and 4 bases from J; junction bases left unmatched: 12. The CDR3 length is 17 residues. CDR1 is SGDLS and CDR2 is YYNGEE in the germline V gene.

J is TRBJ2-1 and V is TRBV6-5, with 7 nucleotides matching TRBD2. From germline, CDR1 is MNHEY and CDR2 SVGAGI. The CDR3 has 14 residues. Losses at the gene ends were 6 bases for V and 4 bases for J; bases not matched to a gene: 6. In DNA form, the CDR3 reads TGTGCCAGCAGGCGGGAGTTGGTATACAATGAGCAGTTCTTC. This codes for CASRRELVYNEQFF.

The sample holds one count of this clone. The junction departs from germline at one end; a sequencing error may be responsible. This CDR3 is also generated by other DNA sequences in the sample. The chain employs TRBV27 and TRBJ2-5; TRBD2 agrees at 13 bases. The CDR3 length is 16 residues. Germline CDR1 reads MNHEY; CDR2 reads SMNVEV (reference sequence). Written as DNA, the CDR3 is TGCGCCAGCAGTTATAGACTAGCGGGAGGCCCTGAGACCCAGTACTTC. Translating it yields CASSYRLAGGPETQYF.

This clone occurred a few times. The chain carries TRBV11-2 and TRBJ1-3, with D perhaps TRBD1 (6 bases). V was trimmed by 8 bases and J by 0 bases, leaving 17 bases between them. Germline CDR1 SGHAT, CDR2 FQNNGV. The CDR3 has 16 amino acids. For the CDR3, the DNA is TGTGCCAGCTGGGGACAAAGACAAAGCTCTGGAAACACCATATATTTT. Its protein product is CASWGQRQSSGNTIYF.

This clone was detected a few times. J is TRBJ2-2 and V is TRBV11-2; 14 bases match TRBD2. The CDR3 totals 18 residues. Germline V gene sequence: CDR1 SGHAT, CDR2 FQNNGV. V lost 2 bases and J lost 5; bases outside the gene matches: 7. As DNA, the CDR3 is TGTGCCAGCAGCTTATTGAGACTAGCGGGAGGGCCTACCGGGGAGCTGTTTTTT. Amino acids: CASSLLRLAGGPTGELFF.

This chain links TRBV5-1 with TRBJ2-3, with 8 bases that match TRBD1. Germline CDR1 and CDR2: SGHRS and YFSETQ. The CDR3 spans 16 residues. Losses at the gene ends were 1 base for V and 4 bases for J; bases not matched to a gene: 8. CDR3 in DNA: TGCGCCAGCAGCTTGAGACAGGGGTATCGCGCAGATACGCAGTATTTT. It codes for CASSLRQGYRADTQYF.

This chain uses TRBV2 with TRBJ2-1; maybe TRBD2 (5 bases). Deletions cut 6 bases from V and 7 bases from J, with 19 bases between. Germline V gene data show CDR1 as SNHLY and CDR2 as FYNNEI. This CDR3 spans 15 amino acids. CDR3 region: CASRYFRAEGNEQFF. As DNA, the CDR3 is TGTGCCAGCAGATATTTCCGGGCCGAGGGAAATGAGCAGTTCTTC.

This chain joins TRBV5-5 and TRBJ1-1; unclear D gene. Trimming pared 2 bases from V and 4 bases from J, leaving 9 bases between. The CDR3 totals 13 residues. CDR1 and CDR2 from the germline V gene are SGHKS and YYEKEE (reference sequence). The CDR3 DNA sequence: TGTGCCAGCAGCTTATTGGGAGTCACTGAAGCTTTCTTT. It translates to CASSLLGVTEAFF.